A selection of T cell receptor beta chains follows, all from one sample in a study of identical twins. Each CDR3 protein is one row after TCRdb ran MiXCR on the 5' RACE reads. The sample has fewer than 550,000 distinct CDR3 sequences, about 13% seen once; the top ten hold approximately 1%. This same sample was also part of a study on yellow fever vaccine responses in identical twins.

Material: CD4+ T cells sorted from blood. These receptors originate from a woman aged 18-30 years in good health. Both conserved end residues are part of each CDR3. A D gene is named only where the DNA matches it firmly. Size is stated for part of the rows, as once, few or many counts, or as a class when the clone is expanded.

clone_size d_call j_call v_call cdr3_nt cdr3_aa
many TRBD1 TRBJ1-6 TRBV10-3 TGTGCCATCAGTGGTAACGACAGGGGGTCCTATAATTCACCCCTCCACTTT CAISGNDRGSYNSPLHF
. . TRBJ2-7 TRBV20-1 TGCAGTGCTAGAGTACCTAGCGATCTCTCCTACGAGCAGTACTTC CSARVPSDLSYEQYF
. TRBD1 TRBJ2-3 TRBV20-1 TGCAGTGCTGTCTTGACAGGGGGCTTCGTAAATTTT CSAVLTGGFVNF
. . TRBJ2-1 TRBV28 TGTGCCAGCAGTAGGGGGGGGCGAGGGGGCAATGAGCAGTTCTTC CASSRGGRGGNEQFF
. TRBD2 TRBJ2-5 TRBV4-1 TGCGCCAGCAGCCAAGATCCTCCTGCGGGAGCATTGGAGACCCAGTACTTC CASSQDPPAGALETQYF
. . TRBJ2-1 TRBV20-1 TGCAGTGCGATAAACCCTACCAATAGCCATGAGCAGTTCTTC CSAINPTNSHEQFF
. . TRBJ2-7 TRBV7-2 TGTGCCAGCAGCCATCAATCCTACGAGCAGTACTTC CASSHQSYEQYF
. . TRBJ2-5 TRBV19 TGTGCCAGTAGTACCAACATCCAAGAGACCCAGTACTTC CASSTNIQETQYF
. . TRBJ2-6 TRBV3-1 TGTGCCTGCCGCCAGCTCGGGGCCAACGTCCTGACTTTC CACRQLGANVLTF
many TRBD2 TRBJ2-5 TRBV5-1 TGCGCCAGCATTGACCTAGCGGGAACCCAAGAGACCCAGTACTTC CASIDLAGTQETQYF
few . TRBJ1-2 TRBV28 TGTGCCAGCAGTTTAGCCGGGACCCCCTCCGTTTATGGCTACACCTTC CASSLAGTPSVYGYTF
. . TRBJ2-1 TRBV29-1 TGCAGCGTTGAGACGACTGGCCGCATGTTCTTC CSVETTGRMFF
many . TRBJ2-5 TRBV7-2 TGTGCCAGCAGCTCACCCCAAGAGACCCAGTACTTC CASSSPQETQYF
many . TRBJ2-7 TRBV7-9 TGTGCCAGCAGCTCACCGGGAATCCAAAAATCCTACGAGCAGTACTTC CASSSPGIQKSYEQYF
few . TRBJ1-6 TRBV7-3 TGTGCCAGCAGCCGCACGGGCGGGGATAATTCACCCCTCCACTTT CASSRTGGDNSPLHF
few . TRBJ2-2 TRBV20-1 TGCAGTGCTAGAGTTCACAGAGACACCGGGGAGCTGTTTTTT CSARVHRDTGELFF
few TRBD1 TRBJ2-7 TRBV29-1 TGCAGCGTGGGGGTGACAGGGTCCTACGAGCAGTACTTC CSVGVTGSYEQYF
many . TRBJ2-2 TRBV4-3 TGCGCCAGCAGCCCCGGAGAGGGTCGGTCCGGGGAGCTGTTTTTT CASSPGEGRSGELFF
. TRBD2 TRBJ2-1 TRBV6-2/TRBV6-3 TGTGCCAGCAGTTACTCGAGTAGGCTAGCGGGAGCACGGGAGCAGTTCTTC CASSYSSRLAGAREQFF
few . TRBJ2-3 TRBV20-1 TGCAGTGCCTTGGACTACACAGATACGCAGTATTTT CSALDYTDTQYF
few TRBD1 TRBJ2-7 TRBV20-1 TGCAGTGCTACCGGGACAGTGGCCTCCTACGAGCAGTACTTC CSATGTVASYEQYF
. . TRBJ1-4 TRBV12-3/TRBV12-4 TGTGCCAGCAGGCAATTGGGGGGGACTAATGAAAAACTGTTTTTT CASRQLGGTNEKLFF
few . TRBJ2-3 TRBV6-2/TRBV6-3 TGTGCCAGCAGTTACGACGAGGGAGGTACAGATACGCAGTATTTT CASSYDEGGTDTQYF
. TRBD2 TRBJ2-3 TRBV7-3 TGTGCCAGCAGCTTACAGGCTAGCGGGGGAATTGATACGCAGTATTTT CASSLQASGGIDTQYF
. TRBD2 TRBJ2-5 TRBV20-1 TGCAGTCCGGTTGGACTAGCGTCGCGAGAGACCCAGTACTTC CSPVGLASRETQYF
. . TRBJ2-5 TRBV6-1 TGTGCCAGCAGTGGCGGGGCAGTGGGCGGGGAGACCCAGTACTTC CASSGGAVGGETQYF
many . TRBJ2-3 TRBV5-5 TGTGCCAGCAGCTTGTTGCGGCAGTCAGATACGCAGTATTTT CASSLLRQSDTQYF
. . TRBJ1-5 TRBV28 TGTGCCAGCATCCGATCGGGGCAGGGCCATCAGCCCCAGCATTTT CASIRSGQGHQPQHF
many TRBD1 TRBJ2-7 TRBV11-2 TGTGCCAGCAGCTCGCGACAGGGGTCTGAGCAGTACTTC CASSSRQGSEQYF
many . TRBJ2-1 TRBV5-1 TGCGCCAGCAGCTTGGGGGTAGATGAGCAGTTCTTC CASSLGVDEQFF
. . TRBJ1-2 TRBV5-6 TGTGCCAGCAGCTCAAGGACCAGGCCGAGAGCTAACTATGGCTACACCTTC CASSSRTRPRANYGYTF
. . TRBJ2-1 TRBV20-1 TGCAGTGCTACCCCCCAGGGGTACTCCTACAATGAGCAGTTCTTC CSATPQGYSYNEQFF
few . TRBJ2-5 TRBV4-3 TGCGCCAGCAGCCAAGAGGCGACACGGAGCGTAGAGACCCAGTACTTC CASSQEATRSVETQYF
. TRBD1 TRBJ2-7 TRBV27 TGTGCCAGCAGGCAGGGGGCCCACGAGCAGTACTTC CASRQGAHEQYF
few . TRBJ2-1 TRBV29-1 TGCAGCGTTGCCAAACAGCCATACAATGAGCAGTTCTTC CSVAKQPYNEQFF
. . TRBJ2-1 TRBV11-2 TGTGCCAGCAGTCAGTCCGGACTTTACAATGAGCAGTTCTTC CASSQSGLYNEQFF